This T cell receptor (beta chain) stems from a study of blood T cell repertoires in COVID-19. Study in general: PBMCs, B-cell-depleted T cells, or T cells were the source of the cDNA or gDNA that made up the material.

As handled by the study authors: The authors estimated nucleated cell counts from reference gene primer amplification. Only in-frame clones appear in the TCRdb table, and some are missing; sequencing was by immunoSEQ multiplex PCR. Clone size and the V and J calls come from that table; the DNA yielded D and trimming. The data show over 150,000 clones, 83% seen once. The sample consisted of peripheral blood. The receptor was derived from a woman between 55 and 75 years old with COVID-19, enrolled during active disease.

The CDR3 protein is CASSLDGQGKNTEAFF. CDR3 DNA sequence: TGCGCCAGCAGCTTGGACGGACAGGGGAAGAACACTGAAGCTTTCTTT. V and J are TRBV5-1 and TRBJ1-1; 9 nucleotides align to TRBD1. Germline-derived CDR1 and CDR2 are SGHRS and YFSETQ. Trimming at V came to 0 bases and at J to 1 base, leaving 4 bases not matched to a gene. CDR3 length: 16 residues.